This entry lists 25 T cell receptor beta chains sequenced from one sample in a study of cytomegalovirus exposure and HLA in healthy donors. 60 Vbeta and 13 Jbeta primers were used in PCR. Produced via immunoSEQ multiplex PCR; TCRdb's table is partial and in-frame only. The sample lists about 93,000 clones, 82% occurring once. The source material was PBMCs. Receptors originate from a man over 45 in good health and CMV-seronegative.

V and J are TRBV6-6 and TRBJ1-1; unclear D gene. Germline V gene sequence: CDR1 MNHNY, CDR2 SVGAGI (reference sequence). The length of the CDR3 is 14 residues. The V gene lost 9 bases and the J gene lost 1 base, with 15 bases spanning the gap. CDR3: CASDIDQANTEAFF. CDR3 bases: TGTGCCAGTGATATCGACCAGGCGAACACTGAAGCTTTCTTT.

On this clone: Compared with germline, one end of the junction differs, possibly owing to a read error. The sample carries other DNA sequences with the same CDR3. The V call is TRBV6-5, the J call TRBJ1-1, with a possible D match to TRBD1 (5 bases). This CDR3 is 15 amino acids long. CDR1 is MNHEY and CDR2 is SVGAGI in the germline V gene. This CDR3 is CVTRAREGGATEAFF. The CDR3 DNA sequence: TGTGTTACTAGGGCCCGCGAGGGAGGGGCCACTGAAGCTTTTTTT.

J is TRBJ2-7 and V is TRBV30; 7 bases agree with TRBD1. The CDR3 is 13 residues long. Germline trimming cut 1 base from V and 6 bases from J; bases unmatched to any gene: 6. Germline V CDR1 and CDR2: GTSNPN, SVGIG (reference sequence). The CDR3 here is CAWSETGALEQYF. The CDR3 coding sequence is TGTGCCTGGAGTGAAACAGGGGCCCTCGAGCAGTACTTC.

This chain uses TRBV27 with TRBJ2-5; possibly TRBD2 for D (6 bases). Matching the DNA end better, TRBJ2-7 makes the J call doubtful. The CDR3 length is 12 residues. From germline, CDR1 is MNHEY and CDR2 SMNVEV (reference sequence). CDR3 protein: CASSTGTYEQYF. Here the CDR3 DNA reads TGTGCCAGCAGTACCGGGACTTACGAGCAGTACTTC.

The V gene is TRBV5-4, the J gene TRBJ2-7; D remains ambiguous. Trimming left V 1 base short and J 4 bases short, with 9 bases between. Looked up from germline, CDR1 is SGHNT and CDR2 is YYREEE (reference sequence). This CDR3 has 13 amino acids. DNA for the CDR3: TGTGCCAGCAGCTTGACCCAGAAATACGAGCAGTACTTC. The encoded protein is CASSLTQKYEQYF.

Worth noting for this clone: An end of the junction does not agree with germline; a read error may underlie this. The chain has TRBV6-5 and TRBJ2-6, with D possibly TRBD2 on 5 matching bases. The germline gives CDR1 MNHEY, CDR2 SVGAGI. The CDR3 is 16 residues long. The CDR3 protein is CAGSYGLNSGANVLTF. In DNA, the CDR3 is TGTGCCGGCAGTTACGGACTGAACTCTGGGGCCAACGTCCTGACTTTC.

This rearrangement joins TRBV4-2 to TRBJ2-1, with a possible D match to TRBD2 (6 bases). This CDR3 has 16 amino acids. Deletions cut 5 bases from V and 2 bases from J, with 16 bases between. CDR1 is LGHNA, CDR2 YNFKEQ, per germline. CDR3 region: CASSSPERVPYNEQFF. The CDR3 DNA reads TGTGCCAGCAGCTCCCCTGAGCGGGTTCCCTACAATGAGCAGTTCTTC.

V usage is TRBV4-1 and J usage is TRBJ2-7; 11 bases fit TRBD2. CDR3 length: 15 residues. Per the germline V gene, CDR1 is MGHRA and CDR2 is YSYEKL. The V and J ends lost 1 base and 4 bases, in that order; junction bases with no gene match: 3. CDR3 in DNA: TGCGCCAGCAGCCAAGGACTAGCGGGATCTTACGAGCAGTACTTC. Protein: CASSQGLAGSYEQYF.

The chain carries TRBV10-1 and TRBJ1-2; D is perhaps TRBD1 (6 bases). The V end was cut by 2 bases, the J end by 5 bases, with 33 bases between. The CDR3 is 21 residues long. Germline CDR1 reads WNHNN; CDR2 reads SYGVQD (reference sequence). CDR3 residues: CASSEPRQKGTRERPGYGYTF. The DNA of the CDR3 is TGCGCCAGCAGTGAGCCGCGTCAAAAAGGGACAAGGGAGCGCCCTGGTTATGGCTACACCTTC.

V usage is TRBV11-3 and J usage is TRBJ2-3; a possible D gene is TRBD2 (5 bases). The CDR3 loop spans 13 amino acids. Trimming took off 5 bases at V and 4 bases at J, with 10 bases between the two ends. The V gene's germline CDR1 is SGHNT and CDR2 YENEEA. The CDR3 DNA reads TGTGCCAGCAGCCGACGAGGGTCAGATACGCAGTATTTT. It is translated as CASSRRGSDTQYF.

This chain links TRBV5-1 with TRBJ1-4; D gene uncertain. The germline CDR1 and CDR2 sequences are SGHRS and YFSETQ. The CDR3 contains 14 residues. V was shortened by 0 bases and J by 2 bases, with 5 bases between the two germline ends. The CDR3 DNA reads as TGCGCCAGCAGCTTGGGGGCCACTAATGAAAAACTGTTTTTT. Translation gives CASSLGATNEKLFF.

J is TRBJ2-3 and V is TRBV14, with 10 nucleotides matching TRBD1. The CDR3 contains 15 residues. Germline CDR1 reads SGHDN; CDR2 reads FVKESK. V shed 4 bases, J shed 2 bases, and the junction held 3 bases outside the gene matches. CDR3 nucleotide sequence: TGTGCCAGCAGCCGACGACAGGGGGCCACAGATACGCAGTATTTT. Translating gives CASSRRQGATDTQYF.

Concerning this clone itself: Other DNA sequences of this sample code for an identical CDR3. The chain couples TRBV6-1 to TRBJ2-7; the D gene is possibly TRBD1 (6 bases). The CDR3 is 14 amino acids. Per germline, CDR1 MNHNS and CDR2 SASEGT. V shed 4 bases and J shed 1 base, with 11 bases lying between them. CDR3: CASSGRGTSYEQYF. The CDR3 DNA reads TGTGCCAGCAGTGGGAGAGGGACATCCTACGAGCAGTACTTC.

CDR3 sequence reads: CASSATPRDIPETQYF. CDR3 DNA: TGTGCCAGCAGCGCGACCCCCCGGGACATTCCAGAGACCCAGTACTTC. The chain has TRBV9 and TRBJ2-5; maybe TRBD1 (6 bases). Per germline, CDR1 SGDLS and CDR2 YYNGEE. This CDR3 is 16 amino acids long. Trimming removed 3 bases at V and 4 bases at J, with 19 bases between.

The chain is built from TRBV19 and TRBJ2-7; 8 bases are a match to TRBD1. Germline V CDR1 and CDR2: LNHDA, SQIVND (reference sequence). Losses at the gene ends were 6 bases for V and 5 bases for J; bases not matched to a gene: 30. The CDR3 sequence is 21 residues long. The CDR3 coding sequence is TGTGCCAGTAGCGCTTATCTGACCTACGACCGAGACCAGGGGGCTTCGCACGAGCAGTACTTC. It specifies CASSAYLTYDRDQGASHEQYF. Supplemented by reference TRBV19 and TRBJ2-7, the full variable domain reads DGGITQSPKYLFRKEGQNVTLSCEQNLNHDAMYWYRQDPGQGLRLIYYSQIVNDFQKGDIAEGYSVSREKKESFPLTVTSAQKNPTAFYLCASSAYLTYDRDQGASHEQYFGPGTRLTVT.

V usage is TRBV7-3 and J usage is TRBJ2-7, with a tentative D call TRBD2 (6 bases). V was clipped by 2 bases and J by 2 bases, with 22 bases between them. Germline V gene data show CDR1 as SGHTA and CDR2 as FQGTGA. This CDR3 region has 18 residues. CDR3 loop: CASSLLVGVGGTPYEQYF. As DNA, the CDR3 is TGTGCCAGCAGCTTATTGGTGGGGGTGGGCGGGACCCCCTACGAGCAGTACTTC.

This chain connects TRBV21-1 to TRBJ1-5. TRBV21-1 is an annotated pseudogene. This CDR3 comprises 18 residues. The CDR3 sequence: CASSKGRDGGGGNQPQHF. The CDR3 nucleotides are TGTGCCAGCAGCAAAGGGCGGGACGGGGGTGGGGGCAATCAGCCCCAGCATTTT.

The chain is built from TRBV15 and TRBJ2-7, with TRBD1 as a possible D gene (5 bases). The germline gives CDR1 LNHNV, CDR2 YYDKDF (reference sequence). The ends were cut back, 1 base at V and 5 bases at J, with 18 bases in the middle. The CDR3 contains 16 residues. This CDR3 reads CATSRGLGEGAHEQYF. In DNA, the CDR3 is TGTGCCACCAGCAGAGGCCTGGGTGAAGGGGCCCACGAGCAGTACTTC.

This chain connects TRBV11-2 to TRBJ1-1; tentatively, D is TRBD1 (5 bases). Trimming left V 5 bases short and J 4 bases short, with 14 bases between. The CDR3 sequence is 14 residues long. Looked up from germline, CDR1 is SGHAT and CDR2 is FQNNGV. CDR3 residues: CASSPQGYVTEAFF. The CDR3 DNA sequence: TGTGCCAGCAGCCCCCAGGGATACGTCACTGAAGCTTTCTTT.

V and J are TRBV29-1 and TRBJ2-7, with 8 nucleotides matching TRBD1. In germline, CDR1 is SQVTM, CDR2 ANQGSEA. Trimming removed 3 bases from V and 3 bases from J; junction bases left unmatched: 13. The CDR3 contains 16 residues. The CDR3 DNA reads TGCAGCGTTGATCACCCGGGACAGGAGGACGGCTACGAGCAGTACTTC. It is translated as CSVDHPGQEDGYEQYF.

The rearrangement uses TRBV5-1 and TRBJ1-1; D perhaps matches TRBD1 (5 bases). V lost 3 bases, J lost 5 bases, and 8 bases lay in between. CDR1 and CDR2 from the germline V gene are SGHRS and YFSETQ. CDR3 length: 12 residues. In nucleotides, the CDR3 is TGCGCCAGCAGCTCCCAGGGAACTGAAGCTTTCTTT. Protein product: CASSSQGTEAFF.

J is TRBJ2-7 and V is TRBV5-4; a weak D match, TRBD2 (6 bases). CDR1 and CDR2 (germline): SGHNT, YYREEE (reference sequence). The CDR3 consists of 15 residues. V lost 0 bases, J lost 1 base, and 11 bases lay in between. CDR3 nucleotides: TGTGCCAGCAGCTTGGCGGCAGGGAGGTCCTACGAGCAGTACTTC. Amino acids: CASSLAAGRSYEQYF. The full variable domain, its missing parts supplied by reference TRBV5-4 and TRBJ2-7, is ETGVTQSPTHLIKTRGQQVTLRCSSQSGHNTVSWYQQALGQGPQFIFQYYREEENGRGNFPPRFSGLQFPNYSSELNVNALELDDSALYLCASSLAAGRSYEQYFGPGTRLTVT.

This sequence joins TRBV6-1 and TRBJ1-5, with TRBD1 identical over 8 bases. The CDR3 is 15 residues long. J gave up 5 bases and V 5 bases, and 8 bases lay outside the gene matches. Germline V gene sequence: CDR1 MNHNS, CDR2 SASEGT. DNA for the CDR3: TGTGCCAGCAGTCGACAGGGGTTGGGCGATCAGCCCCAGCATTTT. Encoded protein: CASSRQGLGDQPQHF.

This clone appeared a single time. The rearrangement links TRBV2 to TRBJ1-1; tentatively, D is TRBD1 (5 bases). Looked up from germline, CDR1 is SNHLY and CDR2 is FYNNEI. V dropped 3 bases and J dropped 4 bases, with 12 bases sitting between them. CDR3 length: 14 amino acids. The CDR3 coding sequence is TGTGCCAGCAGTGAGTGGGAAAGGGGCACTGAAGCTTTCTTT. This encodes CASSEWERGTEAFF.

This chain connects TRBV5-1 to TRBJ1-1; tentative D call: TRBD1 (6 bases). Per germline, CDR1 SGHRS and CDR2 YFSETQ. V was clipped by 0 bases and J by 6 bases, with 12 bases between them. This CDR3 is 14 amino acids long. The CDR3 region has the DNA TGCGCCAGCAGCTTGGTGTCAGGGGATGCTGAAGCTTTCTTT. Translating it yields CASSLVSGDAEAFF.